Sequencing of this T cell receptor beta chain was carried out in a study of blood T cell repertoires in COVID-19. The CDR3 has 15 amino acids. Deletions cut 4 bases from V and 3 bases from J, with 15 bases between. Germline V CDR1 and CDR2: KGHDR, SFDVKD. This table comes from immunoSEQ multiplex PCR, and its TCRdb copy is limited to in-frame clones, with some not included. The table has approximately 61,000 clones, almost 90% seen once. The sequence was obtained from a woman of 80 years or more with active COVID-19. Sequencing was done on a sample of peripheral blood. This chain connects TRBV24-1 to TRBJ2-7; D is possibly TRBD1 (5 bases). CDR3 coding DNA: TGTGCCACCAGTGAGGCACAAGGGGCTATCTACGAGCAGTACTTC. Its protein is CATSEAQGAIYEQYF.